This T cell receptor (beta chain) was recovered during a study of identical twins. The CDR3 totals 15 residues. V shed 0 bases and J shed 8 bases, with 19 bases lying between them. Germline-derived CDR1 and CDR2 are DFQATT and SNEGSKA (reference sequence). Unique molecular identifiers were present on the cDNA, and a universal primer site came from template switching. In TCRdb, the 5' RACE reads were re-called with MiXCR into one record per CDR3 protein. The sample gives approximately 94,000 distinct CDR3 sequences, roughly 6% of which show up once; approximately 12% is in the top ten. Ten or more counts support this clonotype.

The chain has TRBV20-1 and TRBJ1-2, with D perhaps matching TRBD1 (6 bases). The source is a woman aged 45-65 years in good health. Sequenced material: memory T cells sorted from blood. CDR3 bases: TGCAGTGCTAGAGATGGGGGGGGCGCCCAGGGAGGCTACACCTTC. Translating it yields CSARDGGGAQGGYTF.